The rows below give T cell receptor beta chains drawn from one sample of a study of blood T cells in healthy people across ages. MiXCR, run by TCRdb on the 5' RACE reads, gives a single entry per CDR3 protein. Of fewer than 1,200,000 distinct CDR3 sequences in the sample, 25% were seen once. These data also featured in a second study, about T cells of mothers and their children.

The specimen sequenced was blood. Every receptor here comes from a girl aged 2 to 9 in good health. CDR3s include the opening cysteine and the closing phenylalanine or tryptophan. The D gene is left open where the match is weak. A clone size is listed for some rows: how often the clone was seen (once, few, many), or a class if it is expanded.

D | J | size | V | CDR3 | DNA
- | TRBJ2-7 | - | TRBV29-1 | CSVKQGRYEQYF | TGCAGCGTAAAACAGGGTCGGTACGAGCAGTACTTC
- | TRBJ1-2 | few | TRBV7-9 | CASSQFGQGYGYTF | TGTGCCAGCAGTCAGTTTGGGCAGGGCTATGGCTACACCTTC
- | TRBJ2-3 | few | TRBV12-3/TRBV12-4 | CASSLVTGPDTQYF | TGTGCCAGCAGTTTAGTTACGGGTCCAGATACGCAGTATTTT
TRBD1 | TRBJ1-2 | - | TRBV9 | CASSGRDRGLGYTF | TGTGCCAGCAGCGGCCGGGACAGGGGCTTGGGCTACACCTTC
TRBD1 | TRBJ2-4 | few | TRBV20-1 | CSARDRVRGPQNIQYF | TGCAGTGCTAGAGATAGGGTGAGGGGGCCCCAAAACATTCAGTACTTC
- | TRBJ1-2 | - | TRBV6-1 | CASSEGVGDINYGYTF | TGTGCCAGCAGTGAAGGGGTAGGGGATATTAATTATGGCTACACCTTC
TRBD1 | TRBJ1-1 | - | TRBV10-3 | CAISESRGHTEAFF | TGTGCCATCAGTGAGTCCAGGGGGCACACTGAAGCTTTCTTT
- | TRBJ1-3 | - | TRBV6-6 | CASSYGSEGRSSGNTIYF | TGTGCCAGCAGTTACGGGAGCGAGGGAAGGTCTTCTGGAAACACCATATATTTT
- | TRBJ1-2 | few | TRBV12-3/TRBV12-4 | CASSLDRSYGYTF | TGTGCCAGCAGCTTAGACAGAAGCTATGGCTACACCTTC
- | TRBJ2-7 | few | TRBV2 | CASSVLLLDAHEQCF | TGTGCCAGCAGTGTTCTCCTACTGGATGCCCACGAGCAGTGCTTC
- | TRBJ2-7 | few | TRBV7-2 | CASGILGGYEQYF | TGTGCCAGCGGAATTTTGGGGGGATATGAGCAGTACTTC
- | TRBJ2-7 | - | TRBV2 | CASRYRSSYEQYF | TGTGCCAGCAGATACAGGAGCTCCTACGAGCAGTACTTC
TRBD1 | TRBJ1-1 | - | TRBV3-1 | CASSRTGEAFF | TGTGCCAGCAGCCGGACAGGTGAAGCTTTCTTT
- | TRBJ1-2 | - | TRBV18 | CASSIGSIYGYTF | TGTGCCAGCTCAATCGGATCCATCTATGGCTACACCTTC
TRBD2 | TRBJ2-4 | few | TRBV6-1 | CASSGWTSGPRGNIQYF | TGTGCCAGCAGTGGCTGGACTAGCGGGCCACGGGGGAACATTCAGTACTTC
- | TRBJ2-5 | few | TRBV2 | CASTLALDVETQYF | TGTGCCAGCACCCTCGCCCTAGACGTAGAGACCCAGTACTTC
TRBD1 | TRBJ2-7 | - | TRBV29-1 | CSVAGGSDEQYF | TGCAGCGTGGCAGGGGGCTCAGACGAGCAGTACTTC
TRBD2 | TRBJ2-1 | - | TRBV6-5 | CASSYLAGVNEQFF | TGTGCCAGCAGTTACCTAGCGGGAGTCAATGAGCAGTTCTTC
- | TRBJ2-1 | - | TRBV27 | CARQTGGTGKFF | TGTGCCAGACAGACGGGGGGGACAGGAAAGTTCTTC
- | TRBJ1-4 | few | TRBV29-1 | CSVEDRDFNEKLFF | TGCAGCGTTGAAGATCGGGACTTTAATGAAAAACTGTTTTTT
- | TRBJ1-2 | few | TRBV6-8 | CASNSWGPGYTF | TGTGCCAGCAATAGTTGGGGTCCTGGCTACACCTTC
- | TRBJ1-1 | once | TRBV7-2 | CASSLDMTGNTEAFF | TGTGCCAGCAGTCTCGATATGACAGGGAACACTGAAGCTTTCTTT
- | TRBJ2-1 | few | TRBV6-2/TRBV6-3 | CASTVGNEQFF | TGTGCCAGTACCGTAGGCAATGAGCAGTTCTTC
TRBD1 | TRBJ2-1 | few | TRBV5-6 | CASSRTGGESNEQFF | TGTGCCAGCAGCAGAACAGGGGGCGAAAGCAATGAGCAGTTCTTC
- | TRBJ2-7 | - | TRBV4-1 | CASSQDQVPHYEQYF | TGCGCCAGCAGCCAAGATCAGGTTCCTCACTACGAGCAGTACTTC
- | TRBJ2-4 | few | TRBV2 | CASSTDLENIQYF | TGTGCCAGCAGTACGGACCTTGAGAACATTCAGTACTTC
- | TRBJ2-7 | - | TRBV7-2 | CASSLADQGIYEQYF | TGTGCCAGCAGCTTAGCAGATCAGGGGATCTACGAGCAGTACTTC
- | TRBJ2-7 | once | TRBV7-9 | CASSLGQIGEQYF | TGTGCCAGCAGCTTAGGTCAGATTGGCGAGCAGTACTTC
- | TRBJ2-1 | few | TRBV7-9 | CASSPRQANEQFF | TGTGCCAGCAGCCCCCGACAGGCAAATGAGCAGTTCTTC
- | TRBJ1-2 | - | TRBV12-3/TRBV12-4 | CASSQTEGVVYNYGYTF | TGTGCCAGCAGTCAAACCGAAGGGGTAGTATACAACTATGGCTACACCTTC
TRBD1 | TRBJ2-1 | few | TRBV7-2 | CASSRDRENEQFF | TGTGCCAGCAGCCGTGACAGGGAGAATGAGCAGTTCTTC
TRBD2 | TRBJ2-1 | - | TRBV12-5 | CASDSGGAFNEQFF | TGTGCTAGCGATAGCGGGGGGGCGTTCAATGAGCAGTTCTTC
- | TRBJ2-5 | few | TRBV12-3/TRBV12-4 | CASRNGGGIKEFF | TGTGCCAGCAGAAACGGTGGAGGGATTAAGGAGTTCTTC
- | TRBJ2-7 | - | TRBV28 | CASSLLKYEQYF | TGTGCCAGCAGTTTATTGAAGTACGAGCAGTACTTC
- | TRBJ1-4 | few | TRBV29-1 | CSVGGRKDEKLFF | TGCAGCGTTGGGGGGAGGAAGGATGAAAAACTGTTTTTT
TRBD2 | TRBJ2-5 | - | TRBV9 | CASSVVSAGEGETQYF | TGTGCCAGCAGCGTAGTTTCTGCGGGAGAAGGGGAGACCCAGTACTTC
- | TRBJ2-7 | - | TRBV7-8 | CASSPYPLAYEQYF | TGTGCCAGCAGCCCGTATCCCCTAGCCTACGAGCAGTACTTC
- | TRBJ2-2 | - | TRBV3-1 | CASSQGLVAYYTGELFF | TGTGCCAGCAGCCAAGGACTTGTGGCTTATTACACCGGGGAGCTGTTTTTT
- | TRBJ1-1 | - | TRBV7-9 | CASSSPENTEAFF | TGTGCCAGCAGCTCTCCCGAGAACACTGAAGCTTTCTTT
- | TRBJ1-1 | few | TRBV5-1 | CASSSLGSEAFF | TGCGCCAGCAGCTCCCTAGGATCTGAAGCTTTCTTT
- | TRBJ2-1 | - | TRBV20-1 | CSANWGNNEQFF | TGCAGTGCTAATTGGGGGAACAATGAGCAGTTCTTC
- | TRBJ2-7 | - | TRBV10-3 | CAISDRGAGEQYF | TGTGCCATCAGTGACAGGGGGGCTGGCGAGCAGTACTTC
- | TRBJ2-1 | - | TRBV20-1 | CSARDPGQINEQFF | TGCAGTGCTAGAGATCCCGGACAGATCAATGAGCAGTTCTTC
- | TRBJ2-5 | - | TRBV9 | CASSAAIGGVQETQYF | TGTGCCAGCAGCGCCGCAATAGGGGGAGTCCAAGAGACCCAGTACTTC
- | TRBJ1-5 | - | TRBV7-9 | CASQGLINQPQHF | TGTGCCAGCCAGGGATTAATCAATCAGCCCCAGCATTTT
- | TRBJ2-1 | many | TRBV5-1 | CASSLGSTLRDEQFF | TGCGCCAGCAGCTTGGGTTCTACTCTTCGCGATGAGCAGTTCTTC
TRBD1 | TRBJ2-7 | few | TRBV28 | CASSSTGELPWGYDRSEQYF | TGTGCCAGCAGTTCCACAGGGGAACTCCCTTGGGGCTACGATAGATCGGAGCAGTACTTC
- | TRBJ2-5 | - | TRBV11-2 | CASSSTTPARPEAQYF | TGTGCCAGCAGCTCAACGACTCCCGCCCGCCCTGAGGCCCAGTACTTC
TRBD1 | TRBJ1-2 | - | TRBV28 | CASSLGQGGAGYGYTF | TGTGCCAGCAGTTTAGGACAGGGCGGCGCAGGCTATGGCTACACCTTC
- | TRBJ2-7 | once | TRBV27 | CASSFIASSGEQYF | TGTGCCAGCAGTTTTATAGCGAGCTCAGGAGAGCAGTACTTC